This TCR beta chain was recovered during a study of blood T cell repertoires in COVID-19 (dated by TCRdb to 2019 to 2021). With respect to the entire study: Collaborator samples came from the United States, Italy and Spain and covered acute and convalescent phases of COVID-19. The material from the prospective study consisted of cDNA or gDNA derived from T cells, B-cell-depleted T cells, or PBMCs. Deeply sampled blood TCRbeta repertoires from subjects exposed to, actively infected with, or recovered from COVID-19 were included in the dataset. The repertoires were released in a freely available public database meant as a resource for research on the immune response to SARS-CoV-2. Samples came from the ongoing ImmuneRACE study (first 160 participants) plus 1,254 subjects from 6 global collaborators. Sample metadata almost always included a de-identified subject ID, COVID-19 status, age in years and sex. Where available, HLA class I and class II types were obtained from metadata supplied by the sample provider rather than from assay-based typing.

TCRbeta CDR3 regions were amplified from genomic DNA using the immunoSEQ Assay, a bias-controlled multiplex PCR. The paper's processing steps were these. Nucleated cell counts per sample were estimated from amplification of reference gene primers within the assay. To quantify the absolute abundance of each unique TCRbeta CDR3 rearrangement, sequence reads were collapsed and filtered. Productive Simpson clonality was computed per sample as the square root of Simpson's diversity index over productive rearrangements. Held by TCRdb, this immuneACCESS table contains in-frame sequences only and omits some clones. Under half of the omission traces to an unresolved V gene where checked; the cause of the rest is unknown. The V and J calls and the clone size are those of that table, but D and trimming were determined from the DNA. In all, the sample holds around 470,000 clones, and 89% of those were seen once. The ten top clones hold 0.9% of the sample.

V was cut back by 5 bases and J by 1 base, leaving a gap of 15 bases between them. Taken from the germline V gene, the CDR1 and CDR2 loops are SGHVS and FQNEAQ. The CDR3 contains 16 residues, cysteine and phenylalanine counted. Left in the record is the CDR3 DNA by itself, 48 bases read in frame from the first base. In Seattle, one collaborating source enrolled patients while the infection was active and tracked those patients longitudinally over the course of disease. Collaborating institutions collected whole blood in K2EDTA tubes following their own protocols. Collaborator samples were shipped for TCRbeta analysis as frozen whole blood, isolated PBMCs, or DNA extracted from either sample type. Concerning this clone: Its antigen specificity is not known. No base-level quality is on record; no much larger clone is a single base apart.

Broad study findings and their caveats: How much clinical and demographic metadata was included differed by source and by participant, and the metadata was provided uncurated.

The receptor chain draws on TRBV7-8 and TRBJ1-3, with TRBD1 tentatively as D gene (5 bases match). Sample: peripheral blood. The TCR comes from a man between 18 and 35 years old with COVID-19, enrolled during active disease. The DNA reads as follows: TGTGCCAGCAGCCCCTATTTAGGGGATTCTGGAAACACCATATATTTT. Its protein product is CASSPYLGDSGNTIYF. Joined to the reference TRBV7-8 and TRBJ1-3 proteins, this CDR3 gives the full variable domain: GAGVSQSPRYKVAKRGQDVALRCDPISGHVSLFWYQQALGQGPEFLTYFQNEAQLDKSGLPSDRFFAERPEGSVSTLKIQRTQQEDSAVYLCASSPYLGDSGNTIYFGEGSWLTVV.